The present entry profiles one T cell receptor (beta chain) with its context. Its specificity is unknown. TCRdb recomputed calls from the reads with MiXCR, one row per CDR3 protein. The sample has approximately 300,000 distinct CDR3 sequences, more than 20% seen once. This record belongs to a study of T cell repertoires in cytomegalovirus infection. At the level of the study: The study used recently identified HLA-C-restricted and well-studied HLA-B-restricted CMV epitopes. Shared public TCR beta signatures pointed to both CMV infection and a matching HLA type.

V dropped 4 bases and J dropped 5 bases, with 18 bases sitting between them. The CDR3 is made up of 16 amino acids. Findings and caveats of the study: Predominance within the ex vivo response was attributable to HLA-C-restricted CMV-specific TCR beta clonotypes. Cumulative public TCR beta family frequency identified carriers of CMV plus the relevant HLA.

The sample here was cultured PBMCs, taken from culture after CMV antigen stimulation. The chain uses TRBV12-3 or TRBV12-4 and TRBJ2-1; D possibly corresponds to TRBD2 (6 bases). The TCR originated in a human donor in good health (CMV status not recorded). Some clones in this sample may be carry-over from other donors' samples. The DNA of the CDR3 is TGTGCCAGCAGTTCGTTGGACGGCGGGACTCACAATGAGCAGTTCTTC. It yields the protein CASSSLDGGTHNEQFF.